The clone carrying this T cell receptor beta chain has ten or more counts. Antigen unknown. This sample is part of a study of CD8 T cells in ankylosing spondylitis. V gave up 2 bases and J gave up 6 bases, with 10 bases separating them. This CDR3 contains 14 residues. Germline V CDR1 and CDR2: LGHDT, YNNKEL (reference sequence). Notes on the study in general: Disease-linked clones were reportedly significantly enriched in matched ankylosing spondylitis synovial fluid. A motif of 8 or 9 highly homologous TCR beta variants was seen as apparently characteristic of ankylosing spondylitis blood. Disease-associated clones were CD8+ and fairly uncommon in peripheral blood.

TCRdb recomputed calls from the 5' RACE reads with MiXCR, one row per CDR3 protein. The profile shows about 340,000 distinct CDR3 sequences, under 8.5% of them singletons. Input material: blood, either unsorted or a sorted T cell fraction (not recorded which). This chain links TRBV3-1 with TRBJ2-2, with D hard to call. The clonotype originates from a male donor with ankylosing spondylitis. CDR3 residues: CASSQFLEAGELFF. CDR3 DNA sequence: TGTGCCAGCAGCCAATTCCTTGAGGCCGGGGAGCTGTTTTTT. The variable domain in full, completed from reference TRBV3-1 and TRBJ2-2, reads DTAVSQTPKYLVTQMGNDKSIKCEQNLGHDTMYWYKQDSKKFLKIMFSYNNKELIINETVPNRFSPKSPDKAHLNLHINSLELGDSAVYFCASSQFLEAGELFFGEGSRLTVL.